This is a list of T cell receptor beta chains from one sample in a study of T cell responses to AZD1222 COVID-19 vaccine. The protocol was immunoSEQ multiplex PCR, while the TCRdb copy is restricted to in-frame clones and leaves out a portion. The repertoire consists of approximately 52,000 clones, with 87% occurring once and the leading ten covering roughly 2.6%. This specimen consisted of peripheral blood, obtained 28 days after the second AZD1222 dose. These receptors all come from an adult who received the AZD1222 COVID-19 vaccine. The CDR3 runs from the conserved cysteine through the conserved F or W.

V,CDR3
TRBV7-8,CASSLGLAGGSNPYEQYF
TRBV5-1,CASSSTSGNVEQYF
TRBV5-4,CASSPPGPSTDTQYF
TRBV7-9,CASSLVAAEQYF
TRBV19,CASSIGPSTSYEQYF
TRBV7-8,CASIHSLGFRGDTQYF
TRBV19,CATGGATYEQYF
TRBV18,CASSPLDSSSNQPQHF
TRBV11-2,CASSLGQSSYNSPLHF
TRBV9,CASSPLAGIGELFF
TRBV5-1,CASSSTRYEQFF
TRBV12-3/TRBV12-4,CASRQTSGNTIYF
TRBV5-1,CASSRDSFEQYF
TRBV28,CASSLSGSNQPQHF
TRBV28,CASGERDTEAFF
TRBV7-9,CASSSPPGSLTTEAFF
TRBV11-2,CASSLGPGRGYTIYF
TRBV6-2/TRBV6-3,CASSWRSTDTQYF
TRBV21-1,CASTDLVDGGSSYEQYF
TRBV14,CASSSFRLEDGREAFF